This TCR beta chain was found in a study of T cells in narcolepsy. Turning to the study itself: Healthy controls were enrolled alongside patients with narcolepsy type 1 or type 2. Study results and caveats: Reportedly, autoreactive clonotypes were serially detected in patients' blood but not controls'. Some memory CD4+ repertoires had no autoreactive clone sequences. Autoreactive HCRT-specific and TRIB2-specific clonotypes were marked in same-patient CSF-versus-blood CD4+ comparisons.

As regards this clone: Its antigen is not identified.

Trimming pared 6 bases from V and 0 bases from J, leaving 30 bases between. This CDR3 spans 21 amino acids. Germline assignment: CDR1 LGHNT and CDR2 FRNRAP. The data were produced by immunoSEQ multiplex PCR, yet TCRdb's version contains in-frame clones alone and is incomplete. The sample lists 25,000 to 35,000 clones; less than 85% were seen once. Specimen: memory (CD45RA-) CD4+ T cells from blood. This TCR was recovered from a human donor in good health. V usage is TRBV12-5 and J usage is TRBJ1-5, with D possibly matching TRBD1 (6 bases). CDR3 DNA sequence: TGTGCTAGTGGCCCCCCCGGTGGGGAGTCAGGGGCGCCGAATAGCAATCAGCCCCAGCATTTT. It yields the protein CASGPPGGESGAPNSNQPQHF.